One and the same sample provided the 28 T cell receptor beta chains below, sequenced in a study of T cell repertoires in cytomegalovirus infection. TCRdb fed the reads into MiXCR, producing one record per CDR3 protein. The repertoire has some 940,000 distinct CDR3 sequences, around 31% of them found once; the top ten carry 11% to 15%. For these receptors, no antigen is known. The material was cultured CD8+ T cells from PBMCs, obtained from culture after CMV antigen stimulation. Receptors originate from a human donor in good health (CMV status not recorded). Some clones in this sample may be carry-over from other donors' samples.

The rearrangement links TRBV10-2 to TRBJ1-3, with D possibly matching TRBD1 (6 bases). Germline CDR1 reads WSHSY; CDR2 reads SAAADI. The germline V and J ends were trimmed by 4 bases and 0 bases, with 10 bases remaining between them. This CDR3 has 15 amino acids. For the CDR3, the DNA is TGCGCCAGCAGTGGACAGGCTAACTCTGGAAACACCATATATTTT. Amino acids: CASSGQANSGNTIYF.

This clonotype was counted a few times. The chain carries TRBV6-2 or TRBV6-3 and TRBJ2-7; D is ambiguous. This CDR3 has 13 amino acids. V shed 0 bases and J shed 3 bases, with 6 bases lying between them. In germline, CDR1 is MNHEY, CDR2 SVGEGT. For the CDR3, the DNA is TGTGCCAGCAGTTACTCGACCCTCTACGAGCAGTACGTC. It yields the protein CASSYSTLYEQYV.

The J gene is TRBJ2-7, the V gene TRBV28, with TRBD1 matching 9 bases. The ends lost 6 bases at V and 3 bases at J; junction bases unmatched: 9. Germline CDR1 and CDR2: MDHEN and SYDVKM. The CDR3 is 15 residues long. CDR3 in amino acids: CASRGTGWSLYEQYV. DNA for the CDR3: TGTGCCAGCAGAGGGACAGGGTGGTCCCTCTACGAGCAGTACGTC.

The chain is built from TRBV7-9 and TRBJ1-3; perhaps TRBD1 as D (6 bases). CDR1 is SEHNR and CDR2 is FQNEAQ in the germline V gene (reference sequence). This CDR3 has 15 residues. The V and J ends lost 5 bases and 2 bases respectively, with 13 bases between them. CDR3 sequence reads: CASSKTGRTGNTIYF. As DNA, the CDR3 is TGTGCCAGCAGCAAGACAGGTCGGACTGGAAACACCATATATTTT.

This clonotype was picked up many times. The chain links TRBV7-2 to TRBJ2-5, with 7 bases that match TRBD1. The CDR3 is made up of 14 amino acids. Per the germline V gene, CDR1 is SGHTA and CDR2 is FQGNSA. The V gene end was trimmed by 1 base and the J gene end by 5 bases; junction bases not matched to a gene: 4. CDR3 sequence reads: CASSLVGGAETQYF. The CDR3 nucleotides read TGTGCCAGCAGCTTAGTAGGGGGCGCGGAGACCCAGTACTTC.

This sequence joins TRBV27 and TRBJ2-2, with 10 bases identical to TRBD1. The V gene's germline CDR1 is MNHEY and CDR2 SMNVEV (reference sequence). The J segment lost 0 bases and the V segment lost 5 bases, leaving 3 bases of the junction unmatched. The CDR3 covers 16 residues. The CDR3 here is CASSLGQGANTGELFF. The CDR3 DNA is TGTGCCAGCAGTCTTGGACAGGGGGCGAACACCGGGGAGCTGTTTTTT.

This chain joins TRBV6-1 and TRBJ1-3, with D unclear. The germline V gene encodes CDR1 MNHNS and CDR2 SASEGT. The CDR3 length is 14 residues. V was shortened by 2 bases and J by 0 bases, with 5 bases between the two germline ends. The DNA for the CDR3 is TGTGCCAGCAGTGAAAGCAACTCTGGAAACACCATATATTTT. Amino acids: CASSESNSGNTIYF.

At least ten counts were recorded for this clonotype. The chain uses TRBV7-9 and TRBJ1-1, with D possibly matching TRBD1 (5 bases). Germline lookup yields CDR1 SEHNR and CDR2 FQNEAQ (reference sequence). Trimming stripped 5 bases from V and 7 bases from J, with 11 bases between. CDR3 length: 12 residues. The CDR3 here is CASSHGADEAFF. CDR3 sequence (DNA): TGTGCCAGCAGCCACGGGGCAGATGAAGCTTTCTTT.

This clonotype turned up a few times. The genes are TRBV7-6 and TRBJ1-6; D uncertain. The CDR3 is 16 residues long. Germline lookup yields CDR1 SGHVS and CDR2 FNYEAQ. V shed 6 bases and J shed 4 bases, with 16 bases lying between them. In DNA, the CDR3 is TGTGCCAGCAGGGAACCTTTACCTGATTATAATTCACCCCTCCACTTT. It yields the protein CASREPLPDYNSPLHF.

In its sample, this clonotype was seen many times. The J gene is TRBJ1-6, the V gene TRBV19; tentative D call: TRBD1 (5 bases). This CDR3 comprises 15 residues. Germline V CDR1 and CDR2: LNHDA, SQIVND (reference sequence). Trimming left V 7 bases short and J 8 bases short, with 18 bases between. Here the CDR3 DNA reads TGTGCCAGTACCCTGAGACAGCAATGGGATTCACCCCTCCACTTT. This translates into CASTLRQQWDSPLHF.

Comments on this clonotype: This could be a read error, since a much larger clone is one nucleotide away. The chain is built from TRBV7-2 and TRBJ2-3; D assignment may be TRBD1 or TRBD2 (6 bases each). This CDR3 is built from 16 residues. Germline V gives CDR1 SGHTA, CDR2 FQGNSA. The CDR3, as DNA: TGTGCCAGCAGCTTAGAGGGGGGCGGTTACACAAATACGCAGTATTTT. This translates into CASSLEGGGYTNTQYF.

This clonotype has a handful of counts. The chain couples TRBV7-6 to TRBJ2-5; D call uncertain. This CDR3 spans 13 amino acids. Trimming left V 1 base short and J 6 bases short, with 9 bases between. Per germline, CDR1 SGHVS and CDR2 FNYEAQ. The CDR3 DNA is TGTGCCAGCAGCTTAGAGCACGAACAGACCCAGTACTTC. This sequence encodes CASSLEHEQTQYF.

The sample holds a few counts of this clonotype. V and J are TRBV18 and TRBJ2-7, with TRBD2 identical over 7 bases. The CDR3 runs to 14 residues. V trimming: 6 bases; J trimming: 2 bases; junction bases outside the gene matches: 7. Germline lookup yields CDR1 KGHSH and CDR2 LQKENI. CDR3 amino acids: CASSPGLPPYEQYF. The CDR3 region has the DNA TGTGCCAGCTCCCCGGGACTACCTCCCTACGAGCAGTACTTC.

This clonotype was seen a handful of times. The J gene is TRBJ1-6, the V gene TRBV7-2, with TRBD1 as a possible D gene (5 bases). Germline V CDR1 and CDR2: SGHTA, FQGNSA. This CDR3 is built from 19 residues. Trimming stripped 2 bases from V and 0 bases from J, with 17 bases between. In DNA, the CDR3 is TGTGCCAGCAGCTTATACGCAGGGTTAATTGACTCCTATAATTCACCCCTCCACTTT. It yields the protein CASSLYAGLIDSYNSPLHF.

The V and J genes are TRBV13 and TRBJ1-5, with 10 bases identical to TRBD1. Per germline, CDR1 PRHDT and CDR2 FYEKMQ (reference sequence). V was clipped by 3 bases and J by 6 bases; unmatched bases: 11. This CDR3 comprises 17 residues. The CDR3 sequence is CASSFGRTGGLGQPQHF. The CDR3 region has the DNA TGTGCCAGCAGCTTTGGTCGGACAGGGGGATTGGGTCAGCCCCAGCATTTT.

This chain uses TRBV6-6 with TRBJ2-6; 8 bases align to TRBD1. The V and J ends lost 2 bases and 0 bases, in that order; junction bases with no gene match: 6. From germline, CDR1 is MNHNY and CDR2 SVGAGI (reference sequence). There are 18 residues in the CDR3. CDR3 in DNA: TGTGCCAGCAGTTACGGGACAGGCCTTCTCTCTGGGGCCAACGTCCTGACTTTC. It codes for CASSYGTGLLSGANVLTF.

This clonotype turned up a few times. The V call is TRBV5-8, the J call TRBJ2-7; D is perhaps TRBD1 or TRBD2 (5 bases each). The V gene's germline CDR1 is SGHTS and CDR2 YDEGEE. This CDR3 region has 17 residues. V dropped 0 bases and J dropped 0 bases, with 16 bases sitting between them. CDR3: CASSLVGVSIVSYEQYF. Written as DNA, the CDR3 is TGTGCCAGCAGCTTGGTGGGGGTATCGATCGTCTCCTACGAGCAGTACTTC.

The chain carries TRBV20-1 and TRBJ1-3; 7 nucleotides agree with TRBD1. Germline lookup yields CDR1 DFQATT and CDR2 SNEGSKA (reference sequence). Trimming took 5 bases from V and 4 from J; bases not matched to a gene: 5. The CDR3 sequence is 13 residues long. The CDR3 region has the DNA TGCAGTGCTCTGGACAGGTTCGGAAACACCATATATTTT. Amino acids: CSALDRFGNTIYF.

This clonotype was seen repeatedly, ten times or more. The chain couples TRBV7-2 to TRBJ1-2, with a weak D call TRBD1 (6 bases). Germline CDR1 SGHTA, CDR2 FQGNSA. The CDR3 has 11 residues. The V and J ends lost 4 bases and 13 bases respectively, with 13 bases between them. The CDR3: CASSSARGITF. The CDR3, as DNA: TGTGCCAGCAGCTCCGCCAGGGGCATCACCTTC.

This clonotype was observed a few times. The chain employs TRBV7-9 and TRBJ1-2; D is unclear. Deletions cut 8 bases from V and 4 bases from J, with 8 bases between. Germline loops: CDR1 SEHNR, CDR2 FQNEAQ (reference sequence). CDR3 length equals 11 residues. In DNA form, the CDR3 reads TGTGCCAGCGGTTCCCCCTATGGCTACACCTTC. It is translated as CASGSPYGYTF.

Only a few counts were recorded for this clonotype. The chain is built from TRBV27 and TRBJ1-5; D is ambiguous. The germline CDR1 and CDR2 sequences are MNHEY and SMNVEV (reference sequence). The ends were cut back, 7 bases at V and 6 bases at J, with 13 bases in the middle. This CDR3 contains 13 residues. The chain's CDR3 is CASNEGSGQPQHF. In nucleotides, the CDR3 is TGTGCCAGCAACGAAGGGTCAGGTCAGCCCCAGCATTTT.

The chain couples TRBV4-1 to TRBJ2-1, with D maybe TRBD2 (7 bases). The length of the CDR3 is 12 residues. Germline CDR1 reads MGHRA; CDR2 reads YSYEKL. V shed 10 bases and J shed 6 bases, with 13 bases lying between them. CDR3 loop: CATRGASNEQFF. CDR3 in DNA: TGCGCCACCCGGGGGGCGAGCAATGAGCAGTTCTTC.

The chain employs TRBV4-3 and TRBJ2-5; 7 bases fit TRBD2. V was pared by 6 bases and J by 2 bases, with 9 bases of the junction left unmatched. The CDR3 covers 15 residues. CDR1 is LGHNA, CDR2 YSLEER, per germline. The CDR3 spells CASSLSRRGQETQYF. CDR3 bases: TGCGCCAGCAGTCTCTCCCGGCGGGGGCAAGAGACCCAGTACTTC.

The V gene is TRBV2, the J gene TRBJ2-3, with 9 bases aligning to TRBD2. This CDR3 contains 16 residues. V lost 11 bases to trimming and J lost 0 bases; unmatched junction nucleotides: 12. Germline values: CDR1 SNHLY, CDR2 FYNNEI. The chain's CDR3 is CASRASGVPSTDTQYF. CDR3 DNA: TGTGCCTCCAGGGCTAGCGGGGTTCCTAGCACAGATACGCAGTATTTT.

This clonotype was counted once. A single base separates this from a much larger clone, so it may be a read error. V is TRBV7-9 and J is TRBJ2-2; D uncertain. Germline V gives CDR1 SEHNR, CDR2 FQNEAQ (reference sequence). V lost 8 bases and J lost 0, with 16 bases in between. The CDR3 sequence is 16 residues long. The CDR3 nucleotides read TGTGCCAGCGGCCCCCGGCGGCCCCCGAACACCGGGGAGCTGTTTTTT. Its protein is CASGPRRPPNTGELFF.

In this sample, this clonotype turned up a few times. The chain couples TRBV10-3 to TRBJ2-1; TRBD2 matches at 13 bases. Trimming took 7 bases from V and 7 from J; bases not matched to a gene: 4. The CDR3 spans 14 residues. CDR1 is ENHRY, CDR2 SYGVKD, per germline. The CDR3 here is CAIKTSGGANEQFF. CDR3 sequence (DNA): TGTGCCATCAAAACTAGCGGGGGGGCTAATGAGCAGTTCTTC.

The chain joins TRBV29-1 to TRBJ2-1; 9 nucleotides line up with TRBD2. This CDR3 region has 14 residues. Per germline, CDR1 SQVTM and CDR2 ANQGSEA. Unmatched junction bases numbered 8, after V lost 4 bases and J lost 7 bases. This chain's CDR3 is CSVGRGGGANEQFF. The CDR3, as DNA: TGCAGCGTTGGGAGGGGCGGGGGGGCAAATGAGCAGTTCTTC.

This clonotype was recorded at least ten times. The V and J genes are TRBV29-1 and TRBJ1-2; D remains unclear. The CDR3 consists of 13 residues. Trimming took 5 bases from V and 0 from J, leaving 10 bases between them. Germline values: CDR1 SQVTM, CDR2 ANQGSEA. The CDR3 coding sequence is TGCAGCGTTCACAGAGTCGCTAACTATGGCTACACCTTC. Protein: CSVHRVANYGYTF.